Included here is one TCR beta chain sequence, with context. Per the original methods: Reference gene primers were amplified, and this amplification served to estimate nucleated cell counts. Assay used: immunoSEQ multiplex PCR; TCRdb lists only in-frame clones, some missing. That table furnishes V, J and clone size, whereas the DNA furnished D and trimming. The sample has some 250,000 clones, around 87% seen once. From germline, CDR1 is SGDLS and CDR2 YYNGEE. V lost 2 bases, J lost 9 bases, and 8 bases stayed unmatched. The CDR3 covers 14 residues. The sample is drawn from a study of blood T cell repertoires in COVID-19. Study as a whole: The samples span acute and convalescent COVID-19 from the United States, Italy and Spain. The analysed material was cDNA or gDNA that came from T cells, B-cell-depleted T cells, or PBMCs.

The source material was peripheral blood. The sequence came from a woman aged 25 to 39 who had recovered from COVID-19. This rearrangement joins TRBV9 to TRBJ2-1; 7 positions match TRBD2. The CDR3 is CASSVYTPGGEQFF. In nucleotides, the CDR3 is TGTGCCAGCAGCGTGTACACCCCGGGAGGTGAGCAGTTCTTC.